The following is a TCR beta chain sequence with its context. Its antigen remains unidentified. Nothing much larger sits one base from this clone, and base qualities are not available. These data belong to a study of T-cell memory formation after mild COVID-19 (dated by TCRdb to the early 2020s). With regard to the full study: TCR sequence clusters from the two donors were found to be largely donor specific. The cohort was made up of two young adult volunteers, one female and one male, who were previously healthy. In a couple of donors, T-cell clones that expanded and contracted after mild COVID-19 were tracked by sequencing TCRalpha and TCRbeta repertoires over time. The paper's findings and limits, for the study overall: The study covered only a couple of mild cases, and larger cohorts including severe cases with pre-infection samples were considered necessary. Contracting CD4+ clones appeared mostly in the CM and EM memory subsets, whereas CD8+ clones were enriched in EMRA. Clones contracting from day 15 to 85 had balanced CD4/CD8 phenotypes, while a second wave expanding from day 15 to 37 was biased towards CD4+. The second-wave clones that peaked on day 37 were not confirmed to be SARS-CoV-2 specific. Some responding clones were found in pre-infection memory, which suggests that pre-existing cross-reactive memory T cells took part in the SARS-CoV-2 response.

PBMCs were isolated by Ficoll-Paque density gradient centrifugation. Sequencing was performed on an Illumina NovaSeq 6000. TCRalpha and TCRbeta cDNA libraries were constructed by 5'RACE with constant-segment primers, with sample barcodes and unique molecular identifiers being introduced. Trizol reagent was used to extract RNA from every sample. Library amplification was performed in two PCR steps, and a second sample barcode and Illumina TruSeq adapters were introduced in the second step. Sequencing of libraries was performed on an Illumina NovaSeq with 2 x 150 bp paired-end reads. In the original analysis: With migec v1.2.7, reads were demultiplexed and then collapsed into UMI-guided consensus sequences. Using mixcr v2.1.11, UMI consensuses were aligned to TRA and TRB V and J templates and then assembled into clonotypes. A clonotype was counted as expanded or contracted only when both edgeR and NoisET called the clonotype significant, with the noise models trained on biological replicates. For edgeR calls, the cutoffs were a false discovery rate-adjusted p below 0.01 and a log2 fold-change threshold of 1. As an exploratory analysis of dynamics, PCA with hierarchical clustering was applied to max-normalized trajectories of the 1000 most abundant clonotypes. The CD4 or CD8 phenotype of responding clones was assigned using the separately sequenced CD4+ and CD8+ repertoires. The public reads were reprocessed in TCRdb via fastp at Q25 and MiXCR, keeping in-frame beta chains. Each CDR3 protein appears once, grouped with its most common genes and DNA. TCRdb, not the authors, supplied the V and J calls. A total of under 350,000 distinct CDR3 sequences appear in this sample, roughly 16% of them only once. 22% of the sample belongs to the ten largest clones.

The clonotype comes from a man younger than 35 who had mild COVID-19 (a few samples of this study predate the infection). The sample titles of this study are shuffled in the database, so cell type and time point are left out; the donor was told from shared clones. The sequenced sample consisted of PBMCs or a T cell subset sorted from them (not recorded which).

In nucleotides, the sequence is TGCGCCAGCAGCTTAGCCTCCGGGACGGTGCTGGGGGAGCAGTACTTC. The resulting protein is CASSLASGTVLGEQYF. The chain is made from TRBV5-1 and TRBJ2-7; the D region is possibly TRBD1 or TRBD2, each matching across 5 bases. Cut back by 2 bases and 7 bases, the V and J ends lie 22 bases apart. CDR1 SGHRS and CDR2 YFSETQ were looked up in the germline V gene. The CDR3 sequence holds 16 residues, the cysteine and phenylalanine included. Just CDR3 DNA is preserved here, 48 bases in frame from base 1.